The clone carrying this T cell receptor (beta chain) was counted many times. The antigen remains undetermined. 5'RACE template switching produced TCR cDNA carrying a universal primer site and UMIs. From the 5' RACE reads, TCRdb called clonotypes with MiXCR, one entry per CDR3 protein. Here the sample spans roughly 340,000 distinct CDR3 sequences, roughly 8.7% being singletons. Germline CDR1 is SNHLY and CDR2 is FYNNEI. The CDR3 loop spans 13 amino acids. The V end was cut by 3 bases, the J end by 4 bases, with 6 bases between. These data originate in a study of T cells after yellow fever vaccination. Study-level results: The presence of abundant clonotypes contaminating from the bulk population was possible in FACS-sorted repertoires. Though weaker, the secondary response peaked faster, on day 5 versus 15. Most primary-vaccination clones reappeared after the booster (approximately 95% CD4, 88% CD8).

The rearrangement joins TRBV2 to TRBJ2-2; no firm D call. The TCR comes from a young man who received the YFV17D yellow fever vaccine. Sequencing used PBMCs, obtained on the day of the first yellow fever vaccination. CDR3 in DNA: TGTGCCAGCAGTGACCATGGCACCGGGGAGCTGTTTTTT. This encodes CASSDHGTGELFF.